The entry below describes one TCR beta chain. Some clones are missing from TCRdb's copy, which holds only in-frame ones; the method was immunoSEQ multiplex PCR. The table has about 130,000 clones, 85% to 95% seen once. This entry belongs to a study of control samples from healthy donors and cancer patients. The CDR3 totals 13 residues. The germline V gene encodes CDR1 GTSNPN and CDR2 SVGIG (reference sequence). Trimming took off 5 bases at V and 0 bases at J, with 8 bases between the two ends. The chain links TRBV30 to TRBJ1-3, with D perhaps matching TRBD1 (6 bases). The clonotype was recovered from a man aged 60 to 69 with colorectal cancer. The sample taken for sequencing was PBMCs. CDR3 DNA: TGTGCCTGGGACAGGTTCTCTGGAAACACCATATATTTT. This codes for CAWDRFSGNTIYF.